The entry below describes one T cell receptor (beta chain). The data were obtained in a study of technical replicates of blood from a few donors. The germline V and J ends were trimmed by 0 bases and 2 bases, with 11 bases remaining between them. Germline V lookup: CDR1 SGHKS, CDR2 YYEKEE (reference sequence). The CDR3 has 15 residues. Generated by immunoSEQ multiplex PCR, the TCRdb table keeps only in-frame clones and is missing some. The data contain 75,000 to 90,000 clones, about 92% of them singletons. The sample consisted of T cells isolated from PBMCs. The source of this sequence is a human donor in good health. This chain connects TRBV5-5 to TRBJ1-2, with D maybe TRBD1 (5 bases). CDR3 protein: CASSLGQGGNYGYTF. CDR3 bases: TGTGCCAGCAGCTTGGGGCAGGGTGGAAACTATGGCTACACCTTC.